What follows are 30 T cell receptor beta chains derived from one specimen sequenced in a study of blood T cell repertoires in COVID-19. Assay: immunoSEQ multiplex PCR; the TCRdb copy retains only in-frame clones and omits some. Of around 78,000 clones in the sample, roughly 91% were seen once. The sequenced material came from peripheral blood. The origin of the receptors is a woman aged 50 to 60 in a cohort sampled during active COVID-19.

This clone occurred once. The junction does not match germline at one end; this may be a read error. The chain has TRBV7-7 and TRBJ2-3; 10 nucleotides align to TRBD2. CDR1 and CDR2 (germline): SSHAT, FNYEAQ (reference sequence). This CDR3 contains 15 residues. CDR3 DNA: TGTGCTAGCAGCCCCGGGACTAGCGTCTCAGATACGCAGTATTTT. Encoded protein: CASSPGTSVSDTQYF.

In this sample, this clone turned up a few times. The CDR3: CASRPDTDSPLHF. As DNA, the CDR3 is TGTGCCAGCAGACCAGACACGGATTCACCCCTCCACTTT. The V call is TRBV28, the J call TRBJ1-6; no clear D. The germline CDR1 and CDR2 sequences are MDHEN and SYDVKM. Trimming left V 6 bases short and J 8 bases short, with 11 bases between. There are 13 residues in the CDR3. Full variable domain (remainder filled in from reference TRBV28 and TRBJ1-6): DVKVTQSSRYLVKRTGEKVFLECVQDMDHENMFWYRQDPGLGLRLIYFSYDVKMKEKGDIPEGYSVSREKKERFSLILESASTNQTSMYLCASRPDTDSPLHFGNGTRLTVT.

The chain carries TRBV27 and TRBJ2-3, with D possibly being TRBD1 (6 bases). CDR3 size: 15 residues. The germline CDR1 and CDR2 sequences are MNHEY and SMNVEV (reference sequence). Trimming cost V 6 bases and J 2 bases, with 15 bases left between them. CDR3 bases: TGTGCCAGCAGGCCCTACAGGGTGGACACAGATACGCAGTATTTT. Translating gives CASRPYRVDTDTQYF.

CDR3 in DNA: TGCGCCAGCAGAGTGACTAGCGGCACAGATACGCAGTATTTT. Translation gives CASRVTSGTDTQYF. This chain uses TRBV5-1 with TRBJ2-3; 8 positions match TRBD2. J was trimmed by 1 base and V by 5 bases; bases with no gene match: 3. The CDR3 covers 14 residues. Germline V lookup: CDR1 SGHRS, CDR2 YFSETQ. The complete variable domain, with remaining parts taken from reference TRBV5-1 and TRBJ2-3, reads KAGVTQTPRYLIKTRGQQVTLSCSPISGHRSVSWYQQTPGQGLQFLFEYFSETQRNKGNFPGRFSGRQFSNSRSEMNVSTLELGDSALYLCASRVTSGTDTQYFGPGTRLTVL.

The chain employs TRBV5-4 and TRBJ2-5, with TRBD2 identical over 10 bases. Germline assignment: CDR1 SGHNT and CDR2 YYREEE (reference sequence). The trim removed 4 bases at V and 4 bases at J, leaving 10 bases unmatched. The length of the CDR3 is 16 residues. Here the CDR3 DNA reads TGTGCCAGCAGCCCCGGGGGTAGCGGGAGGAGAGAGACCCAGTACTTC. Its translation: CASSPGGSGRRETQYF.

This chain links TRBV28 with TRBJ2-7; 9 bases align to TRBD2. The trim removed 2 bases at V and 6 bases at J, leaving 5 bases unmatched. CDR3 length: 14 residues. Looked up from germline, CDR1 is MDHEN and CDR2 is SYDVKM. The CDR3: CASSLSSGRGEQYF. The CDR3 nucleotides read TGTGCCAGCAGTTTAAGTAGCGGGAGAGGCGAGCAGTACTTC.

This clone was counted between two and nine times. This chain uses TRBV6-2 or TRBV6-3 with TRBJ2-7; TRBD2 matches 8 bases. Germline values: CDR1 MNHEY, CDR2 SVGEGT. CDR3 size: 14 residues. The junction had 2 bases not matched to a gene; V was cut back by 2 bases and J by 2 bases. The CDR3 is CASSYRAGAYEQYF. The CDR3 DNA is TGTGCCAGCAGTTACCGAGCGGGAGCCTACGAGCAGTACTTC.

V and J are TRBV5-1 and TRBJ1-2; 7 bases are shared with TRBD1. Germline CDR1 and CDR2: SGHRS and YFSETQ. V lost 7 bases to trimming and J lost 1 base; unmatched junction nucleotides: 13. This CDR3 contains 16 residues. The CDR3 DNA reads TGCGCCAGCCGGCGAAATTCAGGGGGAATTAACTATGGCTACACCTTC. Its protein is CASRRNSGGINYGYTF.

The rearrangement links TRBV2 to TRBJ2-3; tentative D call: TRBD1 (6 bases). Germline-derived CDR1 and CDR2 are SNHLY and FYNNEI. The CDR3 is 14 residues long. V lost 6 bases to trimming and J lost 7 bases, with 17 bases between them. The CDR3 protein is CASRQHEQGNTQYF. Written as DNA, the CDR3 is TGTGCCAGCAGACAACACGAACAGGGAAATACGCAGTATTTT.

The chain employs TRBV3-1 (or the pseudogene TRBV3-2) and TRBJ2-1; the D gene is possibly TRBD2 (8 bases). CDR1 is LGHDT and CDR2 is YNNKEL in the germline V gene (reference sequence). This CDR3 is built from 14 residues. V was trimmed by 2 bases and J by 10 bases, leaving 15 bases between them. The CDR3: CASSQTGGGTEQFF. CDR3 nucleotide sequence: TGTGCCAGCAGCCAAACGGGAGGGGGCACGGAGCAGTTCTTC.

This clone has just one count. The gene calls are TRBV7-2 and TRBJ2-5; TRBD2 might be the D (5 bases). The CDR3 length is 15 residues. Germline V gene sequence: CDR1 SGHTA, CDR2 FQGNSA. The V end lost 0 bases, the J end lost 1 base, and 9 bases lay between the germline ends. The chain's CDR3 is CASSLAHTSQETQYF. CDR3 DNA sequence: TGTGCCAGCAGCTTAGCGCATACTAGCCAAGAGACCCAGTACTTC.

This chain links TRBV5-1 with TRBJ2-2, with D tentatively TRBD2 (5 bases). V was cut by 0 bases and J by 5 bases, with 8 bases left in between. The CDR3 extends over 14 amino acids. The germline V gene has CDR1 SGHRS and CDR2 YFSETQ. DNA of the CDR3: TGCGCCAGCAGCTTGGCCGGGGAGACCGGGGAGCTGTTTTTT. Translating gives CASSLAGETGELFF. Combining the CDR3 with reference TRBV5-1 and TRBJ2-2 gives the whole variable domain KAGVTQTPRYLIKTRGQQVTLSCSPISGHRSVSWYQQTPGQGLQFLFEYFSETQRNKGNFPGRFSGRQFSNSRSEMNVSTLELGDSALYLCASSLAGETGELFFGEGSRLTVL.

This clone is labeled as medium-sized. The CDR3 region is CASSPGTVYTF. The CDR3, as DNA: TGTGCCAGCTCACCCGGGACAGTCTACACCTTC. V is TRBV18 and J is TRBJ1-2; the match to TRBD1 covers 7 bases. Germline trimming cut 3 bases from V and 10 bases from J; bases unmatched to any gene: 2. This CDR3 contains 11 residues. CDR1 is KGHSH and CDR2 is LQKENI in the germline V gene. The full variable domain, completed using reference TRBV18 and TRBJ1-2, is NAGVMQNPRHLVRRRGQEARLRCSPMKGHSHVYWYRQLPEEGLKFMVYLQKENIIDESGMPKERFSAEFPKEGPSILRIQQVVRGDSAAYFCASSPGTVYTFGSGTRLTVV.

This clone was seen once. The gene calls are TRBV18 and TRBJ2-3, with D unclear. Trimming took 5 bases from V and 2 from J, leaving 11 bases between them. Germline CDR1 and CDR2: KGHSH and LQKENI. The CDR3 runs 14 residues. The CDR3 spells CASSARRDTDTQYF. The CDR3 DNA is TGTGCCAGCTCAGCACGCCGAGACACAGATACGCAGTATTTT.

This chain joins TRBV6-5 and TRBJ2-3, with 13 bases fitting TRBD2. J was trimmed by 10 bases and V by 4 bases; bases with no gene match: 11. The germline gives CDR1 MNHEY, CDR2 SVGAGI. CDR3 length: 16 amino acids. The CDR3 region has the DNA TGTGCCAGCAGTTCGGGGACTAGCGGGACCCACCTCGCGCAGTATTTT. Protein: CASSSGTSGTHLAQYF.

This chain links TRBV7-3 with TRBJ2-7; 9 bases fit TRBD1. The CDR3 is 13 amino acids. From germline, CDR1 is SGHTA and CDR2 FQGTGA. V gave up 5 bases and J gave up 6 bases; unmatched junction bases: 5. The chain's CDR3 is CASSADRGGEQYF. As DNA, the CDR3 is TGTGCCAGCAGCGCGGACAGGGGTGGCGAGCAGTACTTC. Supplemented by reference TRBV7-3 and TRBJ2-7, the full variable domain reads GAGVSQTPSNKVTEKGKYVELRCDPISGHTALYWYRQSLGQGPEFLIYFQGTGAADDSGLPNDRFFAVRPEGSVSTLKIQRTERGDSAVYLCASSADRGGEQYFGPGTRLTVT.

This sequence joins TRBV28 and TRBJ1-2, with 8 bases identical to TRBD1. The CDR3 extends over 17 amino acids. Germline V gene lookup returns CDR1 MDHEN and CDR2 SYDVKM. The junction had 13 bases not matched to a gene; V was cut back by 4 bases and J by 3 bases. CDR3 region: CASSSYGQGGDDYGYTF. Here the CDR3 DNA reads TGTGCCAGCAGTTCCTATGGACAGGGTGGGGATGACTATGGCTACACCTTC.

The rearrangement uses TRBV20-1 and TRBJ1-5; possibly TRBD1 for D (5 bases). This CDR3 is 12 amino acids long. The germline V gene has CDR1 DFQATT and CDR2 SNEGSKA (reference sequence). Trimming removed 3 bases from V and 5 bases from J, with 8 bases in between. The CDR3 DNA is TGCAGTGCTAGTGACAGTTATCAGCCCCAGCATTTT. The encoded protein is CSASDSYQPQHF.

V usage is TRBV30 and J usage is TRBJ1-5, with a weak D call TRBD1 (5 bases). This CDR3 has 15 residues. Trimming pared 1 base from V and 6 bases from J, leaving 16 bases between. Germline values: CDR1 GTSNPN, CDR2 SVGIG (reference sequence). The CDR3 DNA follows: TGTGCCTGGAGTGGGGGGGGAGCTCTGGGTCAGCCCCAGCATTTT. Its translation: CAWSGGGALGQPQHF.

CDR3 sequence: CASSFGERSTDTQYF. The CDR3 coding sequence is TGTGCCAGCAGTTTTGGTGAGCGAAGCACAGATACGCAGTATTTT. The V gene is TRBV28, the J gene TRBJ2-3; D gene ambiguous. CDR3 size: 15 residues. CDR1 MDHEN and CDR2 SYDVKM come from the germline V gene. Trimming cost V 3 bases and J 0 bases, with 10 bases left between them.

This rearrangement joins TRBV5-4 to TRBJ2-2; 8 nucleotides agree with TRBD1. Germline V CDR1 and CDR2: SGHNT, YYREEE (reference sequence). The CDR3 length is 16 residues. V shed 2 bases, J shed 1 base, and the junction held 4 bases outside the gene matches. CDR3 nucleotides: TGTGCCAGCAGCTTTCCCGGGACAGGGAACACCGGGGAGCTGTTTTTT. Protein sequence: CASSFPGTGNTGELFF. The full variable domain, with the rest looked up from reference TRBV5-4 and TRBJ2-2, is ETGVTQSPTHLIKTRGQQVTLRCSSQSGHNTVSWYQQALGQGPQFIFQYYREEENGRGNFPPRFSGLQFPNYSSELNVNALELDDSALYLCASSFPGTGNTGELFFGEGSRLTVL.

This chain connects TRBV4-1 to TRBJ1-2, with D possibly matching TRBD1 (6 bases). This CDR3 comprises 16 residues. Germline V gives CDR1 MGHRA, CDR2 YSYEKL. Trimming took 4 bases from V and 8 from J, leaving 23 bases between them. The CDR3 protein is CASSPEQDRGGWGYTF. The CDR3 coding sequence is TGCGCCAGCAGCCCGGAACAGGACCGCGGGGGCTGGGGCTACACCTTC.

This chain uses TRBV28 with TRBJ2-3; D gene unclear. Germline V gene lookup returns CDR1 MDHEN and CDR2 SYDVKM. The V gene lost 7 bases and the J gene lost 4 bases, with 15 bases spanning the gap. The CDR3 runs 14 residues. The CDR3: CASTLALESDTQYF. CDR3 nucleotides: TGTGCCAGCACCCTTGCTTTAGAGTCAGATACGCAGTATTTT.

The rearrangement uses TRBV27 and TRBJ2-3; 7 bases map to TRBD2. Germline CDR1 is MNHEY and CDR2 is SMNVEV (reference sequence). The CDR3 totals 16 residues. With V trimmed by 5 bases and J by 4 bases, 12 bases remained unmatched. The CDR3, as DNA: TGTGCCAGCAGTCCGACCCGCCTAGCGGAGGCAGATACGCAGTATTTT. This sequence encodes CASSPTRLAEADTQYF.

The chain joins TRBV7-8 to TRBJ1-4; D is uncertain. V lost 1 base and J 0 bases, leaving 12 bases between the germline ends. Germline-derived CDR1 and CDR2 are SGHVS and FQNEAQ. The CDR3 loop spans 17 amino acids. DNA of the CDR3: TGTGCCAGCAGCTTAGGAGGGCAGAGCTCAACTAATGAAAAACTGTTTTTT. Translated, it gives CASSLGGQSSTNEKLFF.

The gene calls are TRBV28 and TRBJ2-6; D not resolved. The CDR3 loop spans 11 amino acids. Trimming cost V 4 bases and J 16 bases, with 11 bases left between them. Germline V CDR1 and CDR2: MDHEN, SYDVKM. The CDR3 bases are TGTGCCAGCAGTTACAGATCCCCGCTGACTTTC. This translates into CASSYRSPLTF. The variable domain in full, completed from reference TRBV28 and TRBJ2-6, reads DVKVTQSSRYLVKRTGEKVFLECVQDMDHENMFWYRQDPGLGLRLIYFSYDVKMKEKGDIPEGYSVSREKKERFSLILESASTNQTSMYLCASSYRSPLTFGAGSRLTVL.

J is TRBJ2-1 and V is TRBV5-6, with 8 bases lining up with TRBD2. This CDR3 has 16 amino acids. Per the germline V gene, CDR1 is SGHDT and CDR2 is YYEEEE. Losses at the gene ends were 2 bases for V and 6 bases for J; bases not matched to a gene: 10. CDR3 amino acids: CASSFPGLVGFNEQFF. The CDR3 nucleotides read TGTGCCAGCAGCTTCCCGGGACTAGTTGGGTTCAATGAGCAGTTCTTC. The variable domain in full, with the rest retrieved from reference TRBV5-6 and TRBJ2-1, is DAGVTQSPTHLIKTRGQQVTLRCSPKSGHDTVSWYQQALGQGPQFIFQYYEEEERQRGNFPDRFSGHQFPNYSSELNVNALLLGDSALYLCASSFPGLVGFNEQFFGPGTRLTVL.

CDR3 protein: CSASISGSLDTQYF. The CDR3 bases are TGCAGTGCTAGTATAAGCGGGAGTCTAGATACGCAGTATTTT. V usage is TRBV20-1 and J usage is TRBJ2-3; 8 nucleotides align to TRBD2. CDR1 and CDR2 (germline): DFQATT, SNEGSKA (reference sequence). The CDR3 is 14 residues long. With 3 bases clipped from V and 5 bases from J, the junction kept 7 bases outside the gene matches.

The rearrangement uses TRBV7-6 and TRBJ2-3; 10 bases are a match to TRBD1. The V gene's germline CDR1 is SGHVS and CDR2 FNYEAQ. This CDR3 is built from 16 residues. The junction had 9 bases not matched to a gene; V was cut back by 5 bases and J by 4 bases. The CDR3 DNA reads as TGTGCCAGCAGCCCAACCGGGACAGGGGTGGCAGATACGCAGTATTTT. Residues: CASSPTGTGVADTQYF.

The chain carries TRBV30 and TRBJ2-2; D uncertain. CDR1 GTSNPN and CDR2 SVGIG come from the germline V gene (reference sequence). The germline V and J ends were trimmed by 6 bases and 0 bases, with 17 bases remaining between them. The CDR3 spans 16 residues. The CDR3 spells CACTILTFANTGELFF. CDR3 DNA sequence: TGTGCCTGTACCATTCTGACTTTCGCGAACACCGGGGAGCTGTTTTTT.